These T cell receptor beta chains were read from a single sample in a study of shared clonotypes between healthy human individuals. TCRdb's table, derived via immunoSEQ multiplex PCR, lists solely in-frame clones and lacks some. The sample holds hundreds of thousands of clones, 95% seen once. Sequenced input: naive CD8+ T cells sorted from blood. These receptors were collected from a woman in her 30s in good health. Both conserved end residues are part of each CDR3. D genes are given only for firm matches. Not every row has a clone size; where given, it reads once, few, many or a size class.

>TRBD1|14|TRBJ1-3|TRBV27|NA
TGTGCCAGCAGTCCAGGGACAGGAGGAAACACCATATATTTT
CASSPGTGGNTIYF
>TRBD1|14|TRBJ2-3|TRBV9|NA
TGTGCCAGCAGCTCCGACAGGGGGACAGATACGCAGTATTTT
CASSSDRGTDTQYF
>TRBD1|14|TRBJ2-7|TRBV11-2|NA
TGTGCCAGCAGCTCTACCGGGACAGGGGGTGAGCAGTACTTC
CASSSTGTGGEQYF
>NA|12|TRBJ1-2|TRBV6-4|NA
TGTGCCAGCAGTGACTCCGAGGGAGGCTACACCTTC
CASSDSEGGYTF
>NA|12|TRBJ2-1|TRBV4-1|NA
TGCGCCAGCATGGGCTCCTACAATGAGCAGTTCTTC
CASMGSYNEQFF
>TRBD2|17|TRBJ2-3|TRBV5-4|NA
TGTGCCAGCAGCTTGGCGGGACTAGCGGGAGTGGCAGATACGCAGTATTTT
CASSLAGLAGVADTQYF
>TRBD1|14|TRBJ2-1|TRBV7-8|NA
TGTGCCAGCAGCTATTCCGAGGGGGCGCTTGAGCAGTTCTTC
CASSYSEGALEQFF
>NA|13|TRBJ1-5|TRBV28|NA
TGTGCCAGCACGTCCTTTCAAGGGCAGCCCCAGCATTTT
CASTSFQGQPQHF
>NA|16|TRBJ1-3|TRBV11-2|NA
TGTGCCAGCAGCTTCGCGACACCGGGCTCTGGAAACACCATATATTTT
CASSFATPGSGNTIYF
>TRBD1|19|TRBJ1-1|TRBV4-1|NA
TGCGCCAGCAGCCATCATCCGGGACAGGGGAGGGGGATGAACACTGAAGCTTTCTTT
CASSHHPGQGRGMNTEAFF
>NA|14|TRBJ1-5|TRBV6-7|NA
TGTGCCAAGAGTACTCGGGGTAGCAATCAGCCCCAGCATTTT
CAKSTRGSNQPQHF
>NA|18|TRBJ2-7|TRBV15|NA
TGTGCCACCAGCAGGGGAAGGGACTCGTCCCCCACAACCTACGAGCAGTACTTC
CATSRGRDSSPTTYEQYF
>TRBD2|16|TRBJ2-7|TRBV4-1|NA
TGCGCCAGCAGCCACCGTTGGACTAGCGGGAGCCACGAGCAGTACTTC
CASSHRWTSGSHEQYF
>NA|11|TRBJ2-7|TRBV29-1|NA
TGCAGCGCCACTCAGGGGTACGAGCAGTACTTC
CSATQGYEQYF
>TRBD1|17|TRBJ1-3|TRBV28|NA
TGTGCCAGCAGTGCACCGGACAGGGTTAGCTCTGGAAACACCATATATTTT
CASSAPDRVSSGNTIYF
>NA|13|TRBJ1-5|TRBV27|NA
TGTGCCAGCAGTCTCTGGAGCAATCAGCCCCAGCATTTT
CASSLWSNQPQHF
>NA|13|TRBJ1-1|TRBV28|few
TGTGCCAGCAGTTTAGGGATGAACACTGAAGCTTTCTTT
CASSLGMNTEAFF
>NA|21|TRBJ1-4|TRBV4-2|NA
TGTGCCAGCAGCCAAGATCTAGCCGGGGTTGGTCCGGCGCCCCTGTCTGAAAAACTGTTTTTT
CASSQDLAGVGPAPLSEKLFF
>NA|15|TRBJ2-7|TRBV11-2|NA
TGTGCCAGCAGCTTTTCGGGATCCCACTCCTACGAGCAGTACTTC
CASSFSGSHSYEQYF
>TRBD2|17|TRBJ2-1|TRBV29-1|NA
TGCAGCGTTTCCGGGACTAGCGGCCCGAGCTCCTACAATGAGCAGTTCTTC
CSVSGTSGPSSYNEQFF
>NA|14|TRBJ2-7|TRBV2|NA
TGTGCCAGCAGTGAAGGCCAGGTCTCCTACGAGCAGTACTTC
CASSEGQVSYEQYF
>NA|13|TRBJ1-1|TRBV23-1|NA
TGCGCCAGCAGTCCCCAGGCAGTCGCTGAAGCTTTCTTT
CASSPQAVAEAFF
>TRBD2|14|TRBJ2-7|TRBV10-3|NA
TGTGCCATCAGCCTAAGCGGGAGTACCGACGAGCAGTACTTC
CAISLSGSTDEQYF
>TRBD1|18|TRBJ1-1|TRBV4-1|NA
TGCGCCAGCTCCGACAGGGGAGGAGGGTCGGAGAAGAACACTGAAGCTTTCTTT
CASSDRGGGSEKNTEAFF
>TRBD1|16|TRBJ1-2|TRBV4-1|NA
TGCGCCAGCAGCCTATCGGGACAGGGCGGTAACTATGGCTACACCTTC
CASSLSGQGGNYGYTF
>NA|14|TRBJ1-2|TRBV13|once
TGTGCCAGCAGCTCGAGTAGGGGGTACTATGGCTACACCTTC
CASSSSRGYYGYTF
>TRBD2|15|TRBJ2-1|TRBV7-1|NA
TGTGCCAGCAGCCCCGACCTGAGCGGGGGCAATGAGCAGTTCTTC
CASSPDLSGGNEQFF
>NA|13|TRBJ1-1|TRBV11-2|NA
TGTGCCAGCAGCTTAGGGGGGCGGGCTGAAGCTTTCTTT
CASSLGGRAEAFF
>TRBD1|17|TRBJ2-6|TRBV5-6|NA
TGTGCCAGCAGCCAGGACAGGGGGCTGGCTGGGGCCAACGTCCTGACTTTC
CASSQDRGLAGANVLTF
>TRBD2|15|TRBJ2-7|TRBV11-2|NA
TGTGCCAGCAGTCAACGACTAGCGGGCTCCTACGAGCAGTACTTC
CASSQRLAGSYEQYF
>TRBD2|15|TRBJ2-5|TRBV4-1|NA
TGCGCCAGCAGCCAAATAGCGGGAGGGCCATTTGAGCAGTACTTC
CASSQIAGGPFEQYF
>TRBD2|18|TRBJ2-7|TRBV11-3|NA
TGTGCCAGCAGCCCCCGACCTAGCGGGAGTCTGATTTTTGACGAGCAGTACTTC
CASSPRPSGSLIFDEQYF
>NA|13|TRBJ2-7|TRBV30|NA
TGTGCCTGGAGTGTAGGCGTGGCCTACGAGCAGTACTTC
CAWSVGVAYEQYF
>NA|13|TRBJ2-7|TRBV7-9|NA
TGTGCCAGCAGTACCGGGGAATTCTACGAGCAGTACTTC
CASSTGEFYEQYF
>NA|14|TRBJ2-1|TRBV7-8|NA
TGTGCCAGCAGCTACAGGGATTTTGGCAATGAGCAGTTCTTC
CASSYRDFGNEQFF
>TRBD2|13|TRBJ2-3|TRBV6-5|NA
TGTGCCAGCACGGGGGGAAGCACAGATACGCAGTATTTT
CASTGGSTDTQYF
>TRBD2|15|TRBJ2-7|TRBV9|NA
TGTGCCAGCAGCGTAGGACTAGCGGGAGGGTACGAGCAGTACTTC
CASSVGLAGGYEQYF
>TRBD2|14|TRBJ2-7|TRBV27|NA
TGTGCCAGCAGTCAGGGACTAGCGGGAGTCGAGCAGTACTTC
CASSQGLAGVEQYF
>TRBD1|13|TRBJ2-1|TRBV27|NA
TGTGCCAGCAGGGTAGGGACAGTCAATGAGCAGTTCTTC
CASRVGTVNEQFF
>NA|14|TRBJ2-7|TRBV2|once
TGTGCCAGCAGACCACAGGAAAGCTCCTACGAGCAGTACTTC
CASRPQESSYEQYF
>TRBD1|13|TRBJ1-1|TRBV4-1|NA
TGCGCCACCAAGGGACAGCTGAACACTGAAGCTTTCTTT
CATKGQLNTEAFF
>NA|13|TRBJ2-5|TRBV9|NA
TGTGCCAGCAGCGGCCTCGGTACAGAGACCCAGTACTTC
CASSGLGTETQYF
>TRBD2|16|TRBJ2-1|TRBV5-6|NA
TGTGCCAGCAGCTTAGAGCTGTCGGCGGGAGCCAATGAGCAGTTCTTC
CASSLELSAGANEQFF
>NA|14|TRBJ2-7|TRBV4-2|NA
TGTGCCAGCAGCCAAAACAGGGGGGGTTACGAGCAGTACTTC
CASSQNRGGYEQYF
>NA|14|TRBJ2-1|TRBV10-2|NA
TGCGCCAGCCACGAGGGGAGCTCTGTCGATGAGCAGTTCTTC
CASHEGSSVDEQFF
>NA|11|TRBJ2-7|TRBV7-9|NA
TGTGCCAGCAGTGACGGCTACGAGCAGTACTTC
CASSDGYEQYF
>NA|14|TRBJ2-7|TRBV10-2|NA
TGCGCCAGCAGTGAGGCAGGAGGCGGCTACGAGCAGTACTTC
CASSEAGGGYEQYF
>NA|11|TRBJ1-1|TRBV27|NA
TGTGCCAGCAGTTTCATGGGTGAAGCTTTCTTT
CASSFMGEAFF
>NA|13|TRBJ1-1|TRBV28|NA
TGTGCCAGCAGTTGGACCGGGACATTTGAAGCTTTCTTT
CASSWTGTFEAFF
>NA|13|TRBJ2-5|TRBV13|NA
TGTGCCAGCAGCCTCAGGGTTCAAGAGACCCAGTACTTC
CASSLRVQETQYF
>NA|14|TRBJ1-1|TRBV5-1|NA
TGCGCCAGCAGCTTGGACGGAGAGAACACTGAAGCTTTCTTT
CASSLDGENTEAFF
>NA|14|TRBJ2-7|TRBV21-1|once
TGTGCCACCTGTAGCGGGAGGGCGTCCTACGAGCAGTACTTC
CATCSGRASYEQYF
>NA|13|TRBJ1-1|TRBV28|NA
TGTGCCAGCAGTCTCGCAAGGGGCACTGAAGCTTTCTTT
CASSLARGTEAFF
>NA|16|TRBJ2-7|TRBV7-6|NA
TGTGCCAGCAGCTTCTTCGAAAGTGGCGAAGCCCACGAGCAGTACTTC
CASSFFESGEAHEQYF
>NA|14|TRBJ1-1|TRBV15|NA
TGTGCCACCAGCAGAGTTGAATTGAACACTGAAGCTTTCTTT
CATSRVELNTEAFF
>TRBD2|17|TRBJ2-1|TRBV12-5|NA
TGTGCTAGTGGTCTCACACTAGCGGGAGGATCCTACAATGAGCAGTTCTTC
CASGLTLAGGSYNEQFF